The 18 T cell receptor beta chains presented below share a single source sample, sequenced in a study of tumor-infiltrating lymphocytes in oesophageal squamous cell carcinoma. TCRdb reanalysed the PCR reads using MiXCR and keeps one entry per CDR3 protein. This repertoire shows about 15,000 distinct CDR3 sequences, over 40% found once; its top ten account for under 50%. Sequencing was performed on blood. These receptors were obtained from a male donor with esophageal squamous cell carcinoma.

By sample fraction, this clonotype is medium-sized (0.01 to 0.1%). The chain has TRBV6-8 and TRBJ2-5; 11 nucleotides align to TRBD2. The CDR3 sequence is 15 residues long. Germline CDR1 MNHGY, CDR2 SAAAGT. Trimming removed 5 bases from V and 6 bases from J; junction bases left unmatched: 8. The CDR3 reads CASSPSLAGAKTQYF. The DNA of the CDR3 is TGTGCCAGCAGTCCGTCACTAGCGGGAGCCAAGACCCAGTACTTC.

In its sample, this clonotype ranks as medium-sized. The chain employs TRBV7-2 and TRBJ2-6, with D unclear. Trimming cost V 1 base and J 4 bases, with 5 bases left between them. The V gene's germline CDR1 is SGHTA and CDR2 FQGNSA. The CDR3 is 14 amino acids. The CDR3 sequence: CASSLVSGANVLTF. The CDR3 DNA reads TGTGCCAGCAGCTTAGTTTCCGGGGCCAACGTCCTGACTTTC.

This clonotype was counted many times. This chain links TRBV7-9 with TRBJ1-4, with 8 bases fitting TRBD1. This CDR3 contains 14 residues. Germline CDR1 is SEHNR and CDR2 is FQNEAQ (reference sequence). J was trimmed by 8 bases and V by 3 bases; bases with no gene match: 5. The CDR3 region is CASSFGQGGEKLFF. CDR3 in DNA: TGTGCCAGCAGCTTTGGACAGGGAGGGGAAAAACTGTTTTTT.

This chain uses TRBV4-3 with TRBJ2-3; tentatively, D is TRBD2 (5 bases). Trimming pared 1 base from V and 1 base from J, leaving 9 bases between. There are 15 residues in the CDR3. Germline CDR1 LGHNA, CDR2 YSLEER. The CDR3 loop is CASSQVGAGTDTQYF. The CDR3 bases are TGCGCCAGCAGCCAAGTGGGAGCAGGCACAGATACGCAGTATTTT.

In this sample, this clonotype is medium-sized. This sequence joins TRBV7-2 and TRBJ2-3; TRBD2 aligns across 9 bases. The last part of the DNA fits TRBJ2-7 better; the J call may be wrong. CDR3 length equals 16 residues. CDR1 and CDR2 (germline): SGHTA, FQGNSA. The CDR3 coding sequence is TGTGCCAGCAGCTTATATGGCGGGAGGGCTCAATACGAGCAGTACTTC. It translates to CASSLYGGRAQYEQYF.

This clonotype has a count of ten or more. This sequence joins TRBV18 and TRBJ2-5, with 8 bases lining up with TRBD1. The CDR3 totals 14 residues. The J segment lost 3 bases and the V segment lost 3 bases, leaving 3 bases of the junction unmatched. CDR1 is KGHSH, CDR2 LQKENI, per germline. In DNA, the CDR3 is TGTGCCAGCTCACCGGGACAGGCGGAAGAGACCCAGTACTTC. Translation: CASSPGQAEETQYF.

This clonotype occurred many times. The gene calls are TRBV11-2 and TRBJ2-5; 15 bases line up with TRBD2. CDR1 is SGHAT, CDR2 FQNNGV, per germline. J lost 2 bases, V lost 5 bases, and 6 bases had no gene match. The CDR3 sequence is 17 residues long. CDR3 in amino acids: CASSGGTSGRFQETQYF. The CDR3 nucleotides read TGTGCCAGCAGCGGAGGGACTAGCGGGAGGTTTCAAGAGACCCAGTACTTC.

The rearrangement links TRBV6-6 to TRBJ2-5; D is ambiguous. Gene TRBJ2-1 matches the end of the DNA better, so the J call may be wrong. The CDR3 has 14 residues. The germline CDR1 and CDR2 sequences are MNHNY and SVGAGI (reference sequence). Written as DNA, the CDR3 is TGTGCCAGCAGTTACTCGTACGGGTACAATGAGCAGTTCTTC. This encodes CASSYSYGYNEQFF.

A few counts support this clonotype. V gene TRBV12-5 combines with J gene TRBJ2-1; TRBD1 agrees at 9 bases. V lost 5 bases, J lost 7 bases, and 9 bases stayed unmatched. The CDR3 loop spans 15 amino acids. Germline CDR1 is LGHNT and CDR2 is FRNRAP. The CDR3: CASGTTGQGRNEQFF. The CDR3 region has the DNA TGTGCTAGTGGTACGACGGGACAGGGACGTAATGAGCAGTTCTTC.

The chain combines TRBV2 with TRBJ2-3, with D possibly matching TRBD2 (5 bases). CDR1 and CDR2 from the germline V gene are SNHLY and FYNNEI. V dropped 6 bases and J dropped 6 bases, with 10 bases sitting between them. CDR3 size: 12 residues. The CDR3 DNA reads as TGTGCCAGCAGGCTTAGCGCGGATACGCAGTATTTT. This encodes CASRLSADTQYF. The full variable domain, rest sourced from reference TRBV2 and TRBJ2-3, is EPEVTQTPSHQVTQMGQEVILRCVPISNHLYFYWYRQILGQKVEFLVSFYNNEISEKSEIFDDQFSVERPDGSNFTLKIRSTKLEDSAMYFCASRLSADTQYFGPGTRLTVL.

J is TRBJ2-7 and V is TRBV7-6; 10 bases match TRBD2. The V and J ends lost 5 bases and 2 bases, in that order; junction bases with no gene match: 9. Per the germline V gene, CDR1 is SGHVS and CDR2 is FNYEAQ. The CDR3 spans 16 residues. CDR3 sequence reads: CASSPHGSGGAYEQYF. In DNA, the CDR3 is TGTGCCAGCAGCCCGCACGGGAGCGGGGGGGCCTACGAGCAGTACTTC.

The J gene is TRBJ2-5, the V gene TRBV7-8; 7 bases match TRBD1. The better agreement between TRBJ2-1 and the DNA end casts doubt on the J call. The CDR3 length is 16 residues. Germline CDR1 and CDR2: SGHVS and FQNEAQ. The CDR3 DNA reads as TGTGCCAGCAGCGCCCCCGGGACAGTCCACCTCAATGAGCAGTTCTTC. Residues: CASSAPGTVHLNEQFF.

The chain has TRBV7-8 and TRBJ2-3; no reliable D call. CDR1 SGHVS and CDR2 FQNEAQ come from the germline V gene. V was pared by 2 bases and J by 3 bases, with 6 bases between. CDR3 length: 13 residues. The CDR3 coding sequence is TGTGCCAGCAGCTTATCAGAGACAGATACGCAGTATTTT. It specifies CASSLSETDTQYF.

This clonotype has just one count. The chain joins TRBV5-1 to TRBJ2-6; 7 bases line up with TRBD2. The J call may be mistaken, given a closer DNA end match to TRBJ2-1. CDR1 and CDR2 from the germline V gene are SGHRS and YFSETQ. The CDR3 is 13 residues long. CDR3 protein: CASFITGGNEQFF. In DNA, the CDR3 is TGCGCCAGCTTCATTACGGGGGGCAATGAGCAGTTCTTC.

This clonotype showed up many times. The CDR3 here is CASSELLLEQYF. The DNA of the CDR3 is TGTGCCAGCAGTGAACTGTTGTTGGAGCAGTACTTC. This sequence joins TRBV6-1 and TRBJ2-5; D not resolved. V was trimmed by 2 bases and J by 11 bases, leaving 12 bases between them. Germline V gene data show CDR1 as MNHNS and CDR2 as SASEGT. The CDR3 covers 12 residues.

This clonotype showed up many times. The junction shows a germline mismatch at one end, possibly a read error. The V gene is TRBV28, the J gene TRBJ2-1, with 13 bases matching TRBD2. CDR3 size: 14 residues. Germline values: CDR1 MDHEN, CDR2 SYDVKM. CDR3 coding DNA: TGTGCCAGCAGTCCCCCTGGGACTAGCGGGAACAGGCACTTC. Its protein product is CASSPPGTSGNRHF.

This chain uses TRBV5-6 with TRBJ2-1; the D is unclear. This CDR3 spans 13 amino acids. Germline CDR1 reads SGHDT; CDR2 reads YYEEEE. V was cut by 3 bases and J by 5 bases, with 9 bases left in between. Here the CDR3 DNA reads TGTGCCAGCAGCTCCACTTTGGACAATGAGCAGTTCTTC. It specifies CASSSTLDNEQFF. Based on the CDR3 plus reference TRBV5-6 and TRBJ2-1, the full variable domain is DAGVTQSPTHLIKTRGQQVTLRCSPKSGHDTVSWYQQALGQGPQFIFQYYEEEERQRGNFPDRFSGHQFPNYSSELNVNALLLGDSALYLCASSSTLDNEQFFGPGTRLTVL.

This clonotype was found many times. The chain couples TRBV11-3 to TRBJ2-1; D gene unclear. V lost 4 bases and J 2 bases, leaving 12 bases between the germline ends. CDR1 and CDR2 (germline): SGHNT, YENEEA. This CDR3 region has 15 residues. The CDR3: CASSSPVMPYNEQFF. The DNA for the CDR3 is TGTGCCAGCAGCTCCCCTGTGATGCCCTACAATGAGCAGTTCTTC.